This TCR beta chain appears in the sequencing data of a study of T cells after posttransplantation cyclophosphamide. Broader study findings: Donor-recipient repertoire similarity was low at 1-2 months, rising over year one. After PTCy, TRB diversity resembled that of CNI/methotrexate controls.

The CDR3 sequence is 15 residues long. The junction had 6 bases not matched to a gene; V was cut back by 3 bases and J by 10 bases. Germline V gives CDR1 SGHTA, CDR2 FQGNSA. Sequencing was performed with immunoSEQ multiplex PCR; in TCRdb, only in-frame clones are kept and a portion is missing. The sample holds around 13,000 clones; approximately 83% are singletons and the top ten take roughly 0.91%. Of note for this clone: Its antigen is as yet unknown.

V is TRBV7-2 and J is TRBJ1-6; 10 bases fit TRBD1. The TCR comes from a man aged 50 or older in good health, CMV-negative, and a related stem cell transplant donor. The sequenced sample consisted of memory CD4+ T cells sorted from PBMCs. CDR3 coding DNA: TGTGCCAGCAGCTTCGACAGGGGGCGGGAGTCACCCCTCCACTTT. It encodes CASSFDRGRESPLHF.